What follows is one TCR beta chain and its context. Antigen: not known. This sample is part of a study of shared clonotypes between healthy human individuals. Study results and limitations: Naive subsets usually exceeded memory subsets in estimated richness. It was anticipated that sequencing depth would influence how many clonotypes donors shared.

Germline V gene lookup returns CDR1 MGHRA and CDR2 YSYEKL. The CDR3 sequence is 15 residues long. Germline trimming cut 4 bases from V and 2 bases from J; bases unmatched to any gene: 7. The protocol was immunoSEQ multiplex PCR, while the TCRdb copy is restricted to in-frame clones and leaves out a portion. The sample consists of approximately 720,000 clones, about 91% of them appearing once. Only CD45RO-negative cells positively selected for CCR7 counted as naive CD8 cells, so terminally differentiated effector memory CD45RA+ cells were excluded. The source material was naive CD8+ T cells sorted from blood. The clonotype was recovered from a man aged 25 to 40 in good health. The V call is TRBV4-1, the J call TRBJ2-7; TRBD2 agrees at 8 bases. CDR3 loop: CASSLGTSAPYEQYF. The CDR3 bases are TGCGCCAGCAGCCTAGGGACTAGTGCGCCCTACGAGCAGTACTTC.